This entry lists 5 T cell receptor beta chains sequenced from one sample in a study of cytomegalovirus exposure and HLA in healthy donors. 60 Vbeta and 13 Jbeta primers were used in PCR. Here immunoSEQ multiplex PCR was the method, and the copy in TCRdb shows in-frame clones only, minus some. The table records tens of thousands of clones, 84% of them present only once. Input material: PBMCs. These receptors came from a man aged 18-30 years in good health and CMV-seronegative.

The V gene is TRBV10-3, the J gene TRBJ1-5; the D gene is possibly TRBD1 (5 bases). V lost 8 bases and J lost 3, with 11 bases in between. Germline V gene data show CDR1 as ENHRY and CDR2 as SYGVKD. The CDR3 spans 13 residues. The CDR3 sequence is CAISQGLNQPQHF. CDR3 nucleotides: TGTGCCATCTCGCAGGGCCTCAATCAGCCCCAGCATTTT.

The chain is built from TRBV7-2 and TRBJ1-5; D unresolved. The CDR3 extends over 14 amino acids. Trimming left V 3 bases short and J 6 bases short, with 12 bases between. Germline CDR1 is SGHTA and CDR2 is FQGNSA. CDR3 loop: CASSLVDEGQPQHF. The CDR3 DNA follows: TGTGCCAGCAGCTTGGTGGACGAGGGTCAGCCCCAGCATTTT.

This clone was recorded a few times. CDR3 region: CASSQEGTAGANVLTF. The CDR3 region has the DNA TGTGCCAGCAGCCAAGAGGGGACAGCTGGGGCCAACGTCCTGACTTTC. This chain uses TRBV4-2 with TRBJ2-6, with 7 nucleotides matching TRBD1. CDR3 size: 16 residues. V lost 0 bases to trimming and J lost 2 bases; unmatched junction nucleotides: 1. Germline V gene data show CDR1 as LGHNA and CDR2 as YNFKEQ.

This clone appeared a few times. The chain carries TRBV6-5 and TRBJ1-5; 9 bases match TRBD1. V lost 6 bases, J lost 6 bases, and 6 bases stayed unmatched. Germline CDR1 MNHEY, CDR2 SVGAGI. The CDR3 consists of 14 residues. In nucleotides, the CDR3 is TGTGCCAGCAGACTACAGGGGGCCGGTCAGCCCCAGCATTTT. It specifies CASRLQGAGQPQHF.

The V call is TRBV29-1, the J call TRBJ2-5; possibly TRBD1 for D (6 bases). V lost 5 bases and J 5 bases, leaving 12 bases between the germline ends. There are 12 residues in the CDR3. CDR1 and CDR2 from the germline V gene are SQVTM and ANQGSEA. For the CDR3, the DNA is TGCAGCGTTCTGAGGGGGTCGGAGACCCAGTACTTC. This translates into CSVLRGSETQYF.